The 9 T cell receptor beta chains given below trace back to one sample, sequenced in a study of T cells in narcolepsy. Measured with immunoSEQ multiplex PCR; TCRdb has only the in-frame clones, and not every one. Here the sample spans 25,000 to 35,000 clones, roughly four fifths being singletons. Sequencing used memory (CD45RA-) CD4+ T cells from blood. Receptor source: a human donor in good health.

The gene calls are TRBV6-5 and TRBJ2-1, with 10 bases aligning to TRBD1. This CDR3 is 15 amino acids long. V lost 6 bases and J lost 4; bases outside the gene matches: 6. Per germline, CDR1 MNHEY and CDR2 SVGAGI. As DNA, the CDR3 is TGTGCCAGCAGCAACGACAGGGGGCCGTACAATGAGCAGTTCTTC. This encodes CASSNDRGPYNEQFF.

V usage is TRBV7-2 and J usage is TRBJ2-1; D is unclear. The CDR3 is 14 residues long. The germline V and J ends were trimmed by 2 bases and 2 bases, with 7 bases remaining between them. Germline V CDR1 and CDR2: SGHTA, FQGNSA. The CDR3 sequence is CASSLSGAYNEQFF. CDR3 nucleotides: TGTGCCAGCAGCTTATCAGGAGCCTACAATGAGCAGTTCTTC.

A single count supports this clone. CDR3 sequence: CASSESGGVTDTQYF. CDR3 coding DNA: TGCGCCAGCAGTGAGTCCGGGGGGGTCACAGATACGCAGTATTTT. The chain employs TRBV10-1 and TRBJ2-3; 8 bases agree with TRBD2. Germline V gene sequence: CDR1 WNHNN, CDR2 SYGVQD (reference sequence). The ends lost 0 bases at V and 2 bases at J; junction bases unmatched: 1. This CDR3 spans 15 amino acids.

This clone has just a few counts. The chain couples TRBV7-9 to TRBJ2-4; TRBD2 matches at 13 bases. The CDR3 sequence is 19 residues long. Germline CDR1 and CDR2: SEHNR and FQNEAQ (reference sequence). Trimming removed 5 bases from V and 3 bases from J; junction bases left unmatched: 13. CDR3 nucleotide sequence: TGTGCCAGCAGCCCGGCGACTAGCGGGGGGTATGGGGGCAAAAACATTCAGTACTTC. As protein: CASSPATSGGYGGKNIQYF.

The J gene is TRBJ1-3, the V gene TRBV7-8, with 8 bases lining up with TRBD1. Germline-derived CDR1 and CDR2 are SGHVS and FQNEAQ. This CDR3 has 15 residues. Trimming at V came to 4 bases and at J to 7 bases, leaving 9 bases not matched to a gene. CDR3 DNA: TGTGCCAGCAGCTCGGGACAGGCCATCGGGAACACCATATATTTT. This translates into CASSSGQAIGNTIYF.

The chain employs TRBV27 and TRBJ2-7; 11 bases are a match to TRBD2. CDR1 MNHEY and CDR2 SMNVEV come from the germline V gene (reference sequence). The ends lost 3 bases at V and 0 bases at J; junction bases unmatched: 4. The CDR3 spans 16 residues. The CDR3: CASSFYGTSGSYEQYF. The CDR3 DNA reads TGTGCCAGCAGTTTTTACGGGACTAGCGGCTCCTACGAGCAGTACTTC.

The chain uses TRBV10-3 and TRBJ2-1; weak D call: TRBD1 (6 bases). CDR3 length: 11 residues. Germline-derived CDR1 and CDR2 are ENHRY and SYGVKD. V was trimmed by 8 bases and J by 7 bases, leaving 9 bases between them. The CDR3 region has the DNA TGTGCCATCCTGAGGGGGAATGAGCAGTTCTTC. This sequence encodes CAILRGNEQFF.

V and J are TRBV5-1 and TRBJ2-5; 7 bases match TRBD1. Germline loops: CDR1 SGHRS, CDR2 YFSETQ. The CDR3 spans 14 residues. V trimming: 4 bases; J trimming: 5 bases; junction bases outside the gene matches: 8. CDR3 coding DNA: TGCGCCAGCAGCCTAGACAGGGTCGGTGAGACCCAGTACTTC. Translating gives CASSLDRVGETQYF.

The chain uses TRBV5-8 and TRBJ1-5, with 8 nucleotides matching TRBD1. The CDR3 runs to 14 residues. Per germline, CDR1 SGHTS and CDR2 YDEGEE. V gave up 1 base and J gave up 5 bases; unmatched junction bases: 2. CDR3 DNA: TGTGCCAGCAGCTTGCGGACAGGGCATCAGCCCCAGCATTTT. Encoded protein: CASSLRTGHQPQHF.